A single sample gave rise to the 9 T cell receptor beta chains below, sequenced in a study of blood T cell repertoires in COVID-19. The data were produced by immunoSEQ multiplex PCR, yet TCRdb's version contains in-frame clones alone and is incomplete. The table shows under 200,000 clones, with around 87% occurring only once. Source material: peripheral blood. Receptors originate from a young man with acute or convalescent COVID-19.

This clone is a singleton in its sample. This chain uses TRBV6-5 with TRBJ2-5, with D possibly being TRBD1 (5 bases). Trimming left V 6 bases short and J 5 bases short, with 13 bases between. This CDR3 contains 13 residues. The germline V gene encodes CDR1 MNHEY and CDR2 SVGAGI. The CDR3 spells CASRLDSYETQYF. The CDR3 DNA is TGTGCCAGCAGACTCGACAGTTACGAGACCCAGTACTTC.

The chain joins TRBV7-2 to TRBJ2-3; perhaps TRBD2 as D (5 bases). Trimming left V 5 bases short and J 2 bases short, with 14 bases between. Germline loops: CDR1 SGHTA, CDR2 FQGNSA. The CDR3 runs 15 residues. CDR3 DNA sequence: TGTGCCAGCAGCCCAGACTATTCCTCCACAGATACGCAGTATTTT. This codes for CASSPDYSSTDTQYF. Full variable domain (missing parts from reference TRBV7-2 and TRBJ2-3): GAGVSQSPSNKVTEKGKDVELRCDPISGHTALYWYRQSLGQGLEFLIYFQGNSAPDKSGLPSDRFSAERTGGSVSTLTIQRTQQEDSAVYLCASSPDYSSTDTQYFGPGTRLTVL.

This rearrangement joins TRBV7-9 to TRBJ1-6, with D tentatively TRBD1 (6 bases). Looked up from germline, CDR1 is SEHNR and CDR2 is FQNEAQ (reference sequence). This CDR3 has 14 residues. Trimming removed 7 bases at V and 7 bases at J, with 14 bases between. This CDR3 reads CASIPVRGNSPLHF. The CDR3 nucleotides are TGTGCCAGCATCCCCGTCAGGGGAAATTCACCCCTCCACTTT.

The gene calls are TRBV15 and TRBJ2-7; 10 bases map to TRBD2. The CDR3 extends over 13 amino acids. Germline values: CDR1 LNHNV, CDR2 YYDKDF (reference sequence). Germline trimming cut 9 bases from V and 4 bases from J; bases unmatched to any gene: 6. The CDR3 nucleotides read TGTGCCACTAGGAGGACTAGCGGATACGAGCAGTACTTC. The encoded protein is CATRRTSGYEQYF.

The chain recombines TRBV2 with TRBJ2-1; D is uncertain. The CDR3 runs 15 residues. Germline V CDR1 and CDR2: SNHLY, FYNNEI. Trimming took off 5 bases at V and 0 bases at J, with 11 bases between the two ends. CDR3 residues: CASSTRISSYNEQFF. The CDR3, as DNA: TGTGCCAGCAGTACCAGGATTAGCTCCTACAATGAGCAGTTCTTC.

V and J are TRBV24-1 and TRBJ2-2; weak D call: TRBD1 (5 bases). V shed 2 bases and J shed 6 bases, with 12 bases lying between them. In germline, CDR1 is KGHDR, CDR2 SFDVKD. This CDR3 comprises 15 residues. The CDR3 coding sequence is TGTGCCACCAGTGATTCACAGGAAGGGCCCGGGGAGCTGTTTTTT. Amino acids: CATSDSQEGPGELFF.

This sequence joins TRBV12-5 and TRBJ2-1; possibly TRBD1 for D (5 bases). This CDR3 is built from 16 residues. CDR1 and CDR2 from the germline V gene are LGHNT and FRNRAP. Trimming stripped 1 base from V and 7 bases from J, with 17 bases between. The CDR3 here is CASGLGEELRGNEQFF. CDR3 coding DNA: TGTGCTAGTGGTTTGGGCGAAGAACTAAGGGGAAATGAGCAGTTCTTC.

V gene TRBV2 combines with J gene TRBJ1-1, with unresolved D. The CDR3 covers 13 residues. The V gene lost 3 bases and the J gene lost 1 base, with 6 bases spanning the gap. The germline gives CDR1 SNHLY, CDR2 FYNNEI. Here the CDR3 DNA reads TGTGCCAGCAGTGATAAGAGGAACACTGAAGCTTTCTTT. This encodes CASSDKRNTEAFF.

The V gene is TRBV28, the J gene TRBJ1-1; the D gene is possibly TRBD1 (6 bases). The germline CDR1 and CDR2 sequences are MDHEN and SYDVKM. With 5 bases removed from V and 7 bases from J, the gap between germline ends came to 14 bases. The CDR3 loop spans 13 amino acids. The CDR3 bases are TGTGCCAGCAGTCAACAGGGTTGGGGTGAAGCTTTCTTT. Protein product: CASSQQGWGEAFF.